The entry below gives a single T cell receptor (beta chain) sequence along with its context. The entry originates in a study of blood T cell repertoires in COVID-19. Across the study: The study drew acute and convalescent COVID-19 samples from the United States, Italy and Spain. Nucleic acid was either cDNA or gDNA, and it came from T cells, B-cell-depleted T cells, or PBMCs.

The germline CDR1 and CDR2 sequences are SGHDN and FVKESK. CDR3 length: 16 residues. Trimming cost V 4 bases and J 5 bases, with 18 bases left between them. In the original processing: Reference gene primer amplification yielded estimated nucleated cell counts. Repertoires were generated with immunoSEQ multiplex PCR, while TCRdb's copy carries only in-frame clones and drops some. The V and J calls and clone size come from that table; D and trimming were worked out from the DNA. This sample yields 57,000 or so clones, of which around four fifths are seen a single time; around 5% belongs to the top ten.

The receptor was isolated from a man in his 70s with acute or convalescent COVID-19. The sequencing sample was made of peripheral blood. This chain connects TRBV14 to TRBJ2-1, with D perhaps matching TRBD2 (5 bases). CDR3 in amino acids: CASSLSSQIDHNEQFF. CDR3 nucleotides: TGTGCCAGCAGCCTTTCTAGCCAGATTGACCACAATGAGCAGTTCTTC. Full variable domain (remainder filled in from reference TRBV14 and TRBJ2-1): EAGVTQFPSHSVIEKGQTVTLRCDPISGHDNLYWYRRVMGKEIKFLLHFVKESKQDESGMPNNRFLAERTGGTYSTLKVQPAELEDSGVYFCASSLSSQIDHNEQFFGPGTRLTVL.